The 22 T cell receptor beta chains presented below share a single source sample, sequenced in a study of blood T cell repertoires in COVID-19. Profiled with immunoSEQ multiplex PCR; TCRdb holds only in-frame clones, not every one. The sample holds about 24,000 clones; about 91% are singletons and the top ten take roughly 32%. The sequencing sample was made of peripheral blood. These receptors were taken from an older man with active COVID-19.

V and J are TRBV2 and TRBJ2-6; 7 bases map to TRBD1. The CDR3 covers 17 residues. The germline gives CDR1 SNHLY, CDR2 FYNNEI. V trimming: 6 bases; J trimming: 0 bases; junction bases outside the gene matches: 8. The CDR3 region has the DNA TGTGCCAGCAGCCTCACAGGGGTCCTCTCTGGGGCCAACGTCCTGACTTTC. Translation: CASSLTGVLSGANVLTF. The whole variable domain, remainder taken from reference TRBV2 and TRBJ2-6, is EPEVTQTPSHQVTQMGQEVILRCVPISNHLYFYWYRQILGQKVEFLVSFYNNEISEKSEIFDDQFSVERPDGSNFTLKIRSTKLEDSAMYFCASSLTGVLSGANVLTFGAGSRLTVL.

The chain links TRBV7-3 to TRBJ2-7, with 9 nucleotides matching TRBD1. The CDR3 consists of 17 residues. Looked up from germline, CDR1 is SGHTA and CDR2 is FQGTGA. Trimming at V came to 6 bases and at J to 3 bases, leaving 15 bases not matched to a gene. DNA of the CDR3: TGTGCCAGCAGTCAACAACCGGTCGGGACAGGGAACTACGAGCAGTACTTC. This codes for CASSQQPVGTGNYEQYF.

This chain connects TRBV5-1 to TRBJ2-3; D is uncertain. The CDR3 loop spans 15 amino acids. The V end lost 3 bases, the J end lost 1 base, and 12 bases lay between the germline ends. The germline gives CDR1 SGHRS, CDR2 YFSETQ. The CDR3 spells CASSYDSWRTDTQYF. CDR3 sequence (DNA): TGCGCCAGCAGCTACGACTCCTGGCGCACAGATACGCAGTATTTT.

In its sample, this clone was seen once. The chain combines TRBV7-9 with TRBJ2-1, with D hard to call. The V and J ends lost 2 bases and 6 bases respectively, with 11 bases between them. The CDR3 loop spans 14 amino acids. The germline V gene has CDR1 SEHNR and CDR2 FQNEAQ (reference sequence). The chain's CDR3 is CASSLIISGNEQFF. CDR3 DNA sequence: TGTGCCAGCAGCTTAATCATCTCAGGCAATGAGCAGTTCTTC.

The chain recombines TRBV2 with TRBJ2-7, with 7 bases identical to TRBD1. V trimming: 6 bases; J trimming: 2 bases; junction bases outside the gene matches: 1. The CDR3 consists of 12 residues. Germline V gene data show CDR1 as SNHLY and CDR2 as FYNNEI. The CDR3 loop reads CASRGTAYEQYF. The DNA for the CDR3 is TGTGCCAGCAGGGGGACAGCCTACGAGCAGTACTTC.

This clone was seen just once. This rearrangement joins TRBV7-2 to TRBJ2-7; D is possibly TRBD1 (5 bases). The CDR3 loop spans 12 amino acids. Between the trimmed V and J ends, which lost 5 bases and 6 bases, there was a span of 11 bases. Germline-derived CDR1 and CDR2 are SGHTA and FQGNSA. CDR3 protein: CASSVPGFEQYF. The CDR3 DNA reads as TGTGCCAGCAGCGTCCCAGGGTTCGAGCAGTACTTC.

The J gene is TRBJ2-6, the V gene TRBV7-3, with D perhaps TRBD1 (6 bases). This CDR3 has 15 amino acids. Between the trimmed V and J ends, which lost 5 bases and 2 bases, there was a span of 10 bases. The germline V gene encodes CDR1 SGHTA and CDR2 FQGTGA. The CDR3, as DNA: TGTGCCAGCAGCCGAACAGGGCCTGGGGCCAACGTCCTGACTTTC. This sequence encodes CASSRTGPGANVLTF.

The rearrangement links TRBV28 to TRBJ1-6; no definite D call. V dropped 3 bases and J dropped 10 bases, with 25 bases sitting between them. The CDR3 has 18 amino acids. Germline CDR1 is MDHEN and CDR2 is SYDVKM. CDR3 sequence (DNA): TGTGCCAGCAGTTTTATCTTTACAGACGAGATAGGTGGGTCACCCCTCCACTTT. This gives the protein CASSFIFTDEIGGSPLHF.

The rearrangement joins TRBV19 to TRBJ2-3; 7 nucleotides line up with TRBD2. Per germline, CDR1 LNHDA and CDR2 SQIVND (reference sequence). There are 15 residues in the CDR3. Trimming at V came to 6 bases and at J to 0 bases, leaving 6 bases not matched to a gene. The CDR3 region has the DNA TGTGCCAGTAGACTCACTAGCGCTAGCACAGATACGCAGTATTTT. Residues: CASRLTSASTDTQYF.

This chain joins TRBV28 and TRBJ2-7; 10 bases agree with TRBD1. Germline CDR1 reads MDHEN; CDR2 reads SYDVKM. The V segment lost 4 bases and the J segment 0 bases; nucleotides outside the gene matches: 15. This CDR3 is 19 amino acids long. CDR3 sequence reads: CASSSLVTGGAGASYEQYF. The DNA for the CDR3 is TGTGCCAGCAGTTCTTTGGTGACAGGGGGCGCTGGGGCCTCCTACGAGCAGTACTTC. The full variable domain, with the rest looked up from reference TRBV28 and TRBJ2-7, is DVKVTQSSRYLVKRTGEKVFLECVQDMDHENMFWYRQDPGLGLRLIYFSYDVKMKEKGDIPEGYSVSREKKERFSLILESASTNQTSMYLCASSSLVTGGAGASYEQYFGPGTRLTVT.

CDR3 region: CASSYSGSSYNEQFF. The DNA of the CDR3 is TGTGCCAGCAGTTACTCGGGGAGCTCCTACAATGAGCAGTTCTTC. The V call is TRBV6-5, the J call TRBJ2-1, with a possible D match to TRBD2 (5 bases). Looked up from germline, CDR1 is MNHEY and CDR2 is SVGAGI. The CDR3 loop spans 15 amino acids. Trimming removed 0 bases from V and 0 bases from J, with 6 bases in between.

This clone came up once. V and J are TRBV7-2 and TRBJ1-2, with TRBD1 matching over 10 bases. The CDR3 runs to 18 residues. Germline assignment: CDR1 SGHTA and CDR2 FQGNSA. The V and J ends lost 3 bases and 6 bases, in that order; junction bases with no gene match: 16. The chain's CDR3 is CASSLHFLPGQGQDGYTF. In DNA form, the CDR3 reads TGTGCCAGCAGCTTGCATTTCCTTCCGGGACAGGGGCAGGATGGCTACACCTTC.

The chain links TRBV18 to TRBJ1-2; 7 bases line up with TRBD1. This CDR3 spans 13 amino acids. CDR1 and CDR2 (germline): KGHSH, LQKENI. V lost 6 bases to trimming and J lost 3 bases; unmatched junction nucleotides: 4. The chain's CDR3 is CASSPGQDYGYTF. Here the CDR3 DNA reads TGTGCCAGCTCCCCAGGACAGGACTATGGCTACACCTTC. The full variable domain, its missing parts supplied by reference TRBV18 and TRBJ1-2, is NAGVMQNPRHLVRRRGQEARLRCSPMKGHSHVYWYRQLPEEGLKFMVYLQKENIIDESGMPKERFSAEFPKEGPSILRIQQVVRGDSAAYFCASSPGQDYGYTFGSGTRLTVV.

This chain links TRBV24-1 with TRBJ2-1, with D maybe TRBD2 (7 bases). The germline V gene has CDR1 KGHDR and CDR2 SFDVKD. The CDR3 is 19 residues long. V was pared by 3 bases and J by 5 bases, with 25 bases between. This CDR3 is CATSDRSALWRGTNNEQFF. In DNA, the CDR3 is TGTGCCACCAGTGATAGATCAGCGCTGTGGCGGGGGACAAACAATGAGCAGTTCTTC.

The chain has TRBV10-1 and TRBJ2-3; 14 bases align to TRBD2. V gave up 6 bases and J gave up 3 bases; unmatched junction bases: 8. The CDR3 extends over 17 amino acids. Germline V gene lookup returns CDR1 WNHNN and CDR2 SYGVQD (reference sequence). CDR3 loop: CASSAGTSGSVTDTQYF. As DNA, the CDR3 is TGCGCCAGCAGCGCCGGGACTAGCGGGAGCGTGACAGATACGCAGTATTTT.

The chain recombines TRBV19 with TRBJ1-1, with 7 bases lining up with TRBD1. The CDR3 is 14 amino acids. Germline assignment: CDR1 LNHDA and CDR2 SQIVND (reference sequence). V lost 8 bases to trimming and J lost 1 base; unmatched junction nucleotides: 7. The CDR3 DNA follows: TGTGCCAGTTGCCCCAGACAGGGGAACACTGAAGCTTTCTTT. Translation: CASCPRQGNTEAFF.

The chain uses TRBV27 and TRBJ2-1; maybe TRBD1 (6 bases). V was pared by 0 bases and J by 4 bases, with 13 bases between. The CDR3 is 16 amino acids. Per germline, CDR1 MNHEY and CDR2 SMNVEV (reference sequence). CDR3 bases: TGTGCCAGCAGTTTATCGGGGACACAAAGGTACAATGAGCAGTTCTTC. Residues: CASSLSGTQRYNEQFF.

This sequence joins TRBV6-6 and TRBJ1-2; 7 nucleotides align to TRBD1. V dropped 6 bases and J dropped 2; count of bases not matched to a gene: 6. There are 14 residues in the CDR3. CDR1 and CDR2 from the germline V gene are MNHNY and SVGAGI (reference sequence). CDR3 region: CASRKTGVNYGYTF. The CDR3 coding sequence is TGTGCCAGCAGGAAAACAGGGGTCAACTATGGCTACACCTTC.

This chain uses TRBV5-1 with TRBJ2-7; D is unresolved. The V gene lost 0 bases and the J gene lost 1 base, with 11 bases spanning the gap. This CDR3 is built from 15 residues. Germline CDR1 and CDR2: SGHRS and YFSETQ. The CDR3 sequence: CASSLGILQSYEQYF. The CDR3 bases are TGCGCCAGCAGCTTGGGAATCTTGCAGTCCTACGAGCAGTACTTC.

The chain couples TRBV4-1 to TRBJ1-4, with 7 bases fitting TRBD1. Unmatched junction bases numbered 10, after V lost 3 bases and J lost 0 bases. The CDR3 consists of 18 residues. Germline loops: CDR1 MGHRA, CDR2 YSYEKL. CDR3 residues: CASSQGLTGVSTNEKLFF. The CDR3 DNA is TGCGCCAGCAGCCAGGGACTTACAGGGGTGTCAACTAATGAAAAACTGTTTTTT.

This clone was seen a few times. The rearrangement joins TRBV18 to TRBJ1-2; a possible D gene is TRBD1 (5 bases). From germline, CDR1 is KGHSH and CDR2 LQKENI. The CDR3 loop spans 17 amino acids. Trimming removed 6 bases at V and 2 bases at J, with 22 bases between. The CDR3 spells CASSPRTPKMTNYGYTF. The CDR3 DNA reads as TGTGCCAGCTCGCCAAGGACACCGAAAATGACGAACTATGGCTACACCTTC.

V is TRBV6-6 and J is TRBJ1-1; 8 bases map to TRBD1. Per germline, CDR1 MNHNY and CDR2 SVGAGI (reference sequence). The CDR3 contains 16 residues. The V gene end was trimmed by 5 bases and the J gene end by 1 base; junction bases not matched to a gene: 9. Here the CDR3 reads CASSRPLTGGNTEAFF. CDR3 nucleotide sequence: TGTGCCAGCAGTCGACCCCTCACAGGGGGGAACACTGAAGCTTTCTTT.